This T cell receptor beta chain derives from a study of cytomegalovirus exposure and HLA in healthy donors. Study-level information: Roughly 179 million T cells yielded approximately 100 million unique TCR beta sequences, as an earlier analysis found.

Researchers ran the PCR with 60 Vbeta and 13 Jbeta primers. In the original processing: Later work found 65 million to 90 million unique TCR beta chains, with roughly 11 million shared. Sequencing used immunoSEQ multiplex PCR; TCRdb keeps in-frame clones, though not all of them. For V, J and clone size, that table is used; D and trimming come from the DNA. The sample carries some 140,000 clones, more than 70% recorded once. General study findings and limits: A missense DCLRE1C variant was associated with V- and J-gene trimming of TCR beta chains in a later analysis, and an independent cohort replicated the association. The study carried out a later analysis of TCR beta sequences. It associated about 15,000 of them with specific HLA alleles at a false discovery rate of 0.05.

V lost 6 bases and J 9 bases, leaving 14 bases between the germline ends. The CDR3 loop spans 11 amino acids. Looked up from germline, CDR1 is SQVTM and CDR2 is ANQGSEA. Concerning this clone: Its antigen remains unknown.

This clonotype originated in a middle-aged man in good health and CMV-seronegative. Specimen: PBMCs. The chain is built from TRBV29-1 and TRBJ1-2; D gene unclear. CDR3 DNA: TGCAGCGTACACCACTCGGAGAGCTACACCTTC. This translates into CSVHHSESYTF.